Described below is a single T cell receptor (beta chain) sequence and its context. This sample includes further DNA sequences coding for the same CDR3. This sample was taken from a study of blood T cell repertoires in COVID-19. Only in-frame clones appear in the TCRdb table, and some are missing; sequencing was by immunoSEQ multiplex PCR. The table records over 300,000 clones, 88% of them present only once. The CDR3 covers 14 residues. Losses at the gene ends were 6 bases for V and 1 base for J; bases not matched to a gene: 4. CDR1 and CDR2 from the germline V gene are KGHSH and LQKENI. The sample consisted of PBMCs or T cells enriched from blood (not recorded which). The chain has TRBV18 and TRBJ1-1, with 8 bases matching TRBD1. The TCR originated in a woman in her twenties or thirties with acute COVID-19. This chain's CDR3 is CASSPDRANTEAFF. CDR3 sequence (DNA): TGTGCCAGCTCGCCGGACAGGGCGAACACTGAAGCTTTCTTT.